One T cell receptor beta chain is described in this entry. V lost 5 bases and J 6 bases, leaving 18 bases between the germline ends. CDR3 length: 14 residues. Looked up from germline, CDR1 is SGHNT and CDR2 is YYREEE (reference sequence). Patients were aged 18 to 65, had disease duration under 2 months, and had newly diagnosed hyperthyroidism. Patients with uncontrolled infections, other autoimmune diseases, pregnancy or lactation were excluded. The data were obtained in a study of T cells in Graves' hyperthyroidism and ophthalmopathy. Amplified regions were TCR beta CDR3 sequences from RNA transcripts. In the first-round RT-PCR of the TCR CDR3, the HTBI primer set was used. TCRdb re-called the multiplex PCR reads through MiXCR, storing one row per CDR3 protein. Here the sample spans a few hundred thousand distinct CDR3 sequences, 13% to 15% being singletons.

The TCR was taken from a woman in her forties or fifties with Graves' hyperthyroidism that later progressed to Graves' ophthalmopathy. The rearrangement uses TRBV5-4 and TRBJ2-7, with a tentative D call TRBD2 (6 bases). Sequencing was done on a sample of blood. The CDR3 DNA is TGTGCCAGCAGTCTGGTAGGCGGGGTCGGCGAGCAGTACTTC. It codes for CASSLVGGVGEQYF.